One sample yielded the 4 T cell receptor beta chains listed below, sequenced in a study of spatial heterogeneity in lung cancer. TCRdb processed the 5' RACE reads anew with MiXCR; each CDR3 protein has one entry. The profile covers approximately 13,000 distinct CDR3 sequences, with roughly 5.2% appearing a single time and around a third taken by the ten largest. Time point denoted: sample taken at primary tumor resection. Sequencing was performed on whole RNA extracted from tumor and nontumor lung tissue, or from frozen PBMC, and the material was left unsorted. The source material was lung tumor tissue, sampled at surgery. Receptors originate from a human donor with early-stage non-small cell lung cancer.

This clonotype came up many times. Within a library made for alpha chains, this beta chain is off target, and its count is uninformative. V gene TRBV7-8 combines with J gene TRBJ2-5, with D perhaps given as TRBD1 or TRBD2 (5 bases each). The CDR3 has 14 amino acids. V lost 5 bases, J lost 1 base, and 11 bases lay in between. Germline CDR1 is SGHVS and CDR2 is FQNEAQ. The CDR3 loop reads CASSQGRVQETQYF. Here the CDR3 DNA reads TGTGCCAGCAGCCAGGGACGAGTCCAAGAGACCCAGTACTTC.

This clonotype was picked up many times. This beta chain came through as a stray read in a library set up for alpha chains, and its size says little. This chain links TRBV7-9 with TRBJ1-6; perhaps TRBD1 as D (6 bases). The CDR3 length is 16 residues. From germline, CDR1 is SEHNR and CDR2 FQNEAQ (reference sequence). The V and J ends lost 4 bases and 6 bases respectively, with 16 bases between them. The CDR3 DNA reads TGTGCCAGCAGCTCGGGCCCAGGGGCTTTTAATTCACCCCTCCACTTT. Its protein product is CASSSGPGAFNSPLHF.

This clonotype showed up many times. This beta chain slipped into a library made for alpha chains as a stray read, so its size is not meaningful. J is TRBJ2-5 and V is TRBV7-8, with 7 bases lining up with TRBD1. The ends lost 5 bases at V and 2 bases at J; junction bases unmatched: 14. The CDR3 length is 17 residues. Germline loops: CDR1 SGHVS, CDR2 FQNEAQ. For the CDR3, the DNA is TGTGCCAGCAGCCTTCTCCTGGGGGACAGTCAACAAGAGACCCAGTACTTC. It specifies CASSLLLGDSQQETQYF.

This clonotype was counted many times. Since it is a stray read in a library aimed at alpha chains, this beta chain has a size that is not meaningful. The chain employs TRBV3-1 and TRBJ2-3; D is perhaps TRBD1 (6 bases). Trimming cost V 6 bases and J 5 bases, with 15 bases left between them. The CDR3 is 14 amino acids. The germline V gene encodes CDR1 LGHDT and CDR2 YNNKEL (reference sequence). CDR3 nucleotide sequence: TGTGCCAGCAGTCCCCGCAGGGGCAAAGATACGCAGTATTTT. Protein sequence: CASSPRRGKDTQYF.